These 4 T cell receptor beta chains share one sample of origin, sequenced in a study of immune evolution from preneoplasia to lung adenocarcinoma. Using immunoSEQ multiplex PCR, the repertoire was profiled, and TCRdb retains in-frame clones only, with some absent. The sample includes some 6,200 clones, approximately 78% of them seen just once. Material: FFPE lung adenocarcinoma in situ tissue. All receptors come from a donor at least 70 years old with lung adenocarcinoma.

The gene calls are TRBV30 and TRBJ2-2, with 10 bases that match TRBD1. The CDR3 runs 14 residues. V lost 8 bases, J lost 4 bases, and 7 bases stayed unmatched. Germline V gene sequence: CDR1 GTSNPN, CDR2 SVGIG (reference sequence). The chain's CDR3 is CARRQGATTGELFF. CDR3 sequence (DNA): TGTGCCCGAAGACAGGGGGCGACCACCGGGGAGCTGTTTTTT.

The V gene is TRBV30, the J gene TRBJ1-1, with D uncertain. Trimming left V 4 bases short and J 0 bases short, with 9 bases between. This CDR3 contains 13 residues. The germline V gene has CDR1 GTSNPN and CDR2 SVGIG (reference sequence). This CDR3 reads CAWNKHMNTEAFF. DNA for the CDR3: TGTGCCTGGAACAAGCATATGAACACTGAAGCTTTCTTT.

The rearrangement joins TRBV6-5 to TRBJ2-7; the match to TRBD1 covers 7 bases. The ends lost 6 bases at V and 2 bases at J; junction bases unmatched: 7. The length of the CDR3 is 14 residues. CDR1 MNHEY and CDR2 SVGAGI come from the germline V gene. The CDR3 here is CASRDRSGTYEQYF. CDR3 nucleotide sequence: TGTGCCAGCAGGGACAGGTCCGGAACCTACGAGCAGTACTTC.

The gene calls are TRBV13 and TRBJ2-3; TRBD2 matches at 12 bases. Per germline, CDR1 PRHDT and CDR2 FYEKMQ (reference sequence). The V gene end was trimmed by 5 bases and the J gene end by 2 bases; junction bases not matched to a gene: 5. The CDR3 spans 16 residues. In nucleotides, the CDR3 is TGTGCCAGCAGCGTACTAGCGGGAGGACCCACAGATACGCAGTATTTT. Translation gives CASSVLAGGPTDTQYF.